The 19 T cell receptor beta chains below all came from one sample that was sequenced in a study of blood T cell repertoires in COVID-19. Using immunoSEQ multiplex PCR, the repertoire was profiled, and TCRdb retains in-frame clones only, with some absent. Here the sample spans some 120,000 clones, about 88% being singletons. Input material: peripheral blood. Source of these receptors: a man in his sixties with COVID-19, enrolled during active disease.

The genes are TRBV28 and TRBJ1-5; possible D gene TRBD1, 6 bases. The CDR3 loop spans 13 amino acids. Deletions cut 8 bases from V and 5 bases from J, with 13 bases between. In germline, CDR1 is MDHEN, CDR2 SYDVKM. CDR3 protein: CASFMNRDQPQHF. The CDR3, as DNA: TGTGCCAGCTTTATGAACAGGGATCAGCCCCAGCATTTT. Supplemented by reference TRBV28 and TRBJ1-5, the full variable domain reads DVKVTQSSRYLVKRTGEKVFLECVQDMDHENMFWYRQDPGLGLRLIYFSYDVKMKEKGDIPEGYSVSREKKERFSLILESASTNQTSMYLCASFMNRDQPQHFGDGTRLSIL.

The CDR3 protein is CASSLGLAGEQYF. For the CDR3, the DNA is TGTGCCAGCAGCTTGGGACTAGCAGGCGAGCAGTACTTC. This chain uses TRBV9 with TRBJ2-7; 9 positions agree with TRBD2. CDR1 is SGDLS, CDR2 YYNGEE, per germline. V dropped 4 bases and J dropped 6; count of bases not matched to a gene: 5. This CDR3 comprises 13 residues. Supplemented by reference TRBV9 and TRBJ2-7, the full variable domain reads DSGVTQTPKHLITATGQRVTLRCSPRSGDLSVYWYQQSLDQGLQFLIQYYNGEERAKGNILERFSAQQFPDLHSELNLSSLELGDSALYFCASSLGLAGEQYFGPGTRLTVT.

This chain joins TRBV5-5 and TRBJ2-1; 10 bases line up with TRBD2. The germline V gene encodes CDR1 SGHKS and CDR2 YYEKEE (reference sequence). The CDR3 is 13 amino acids. The V segment lost 2 bases and the J segment 15 bases; nucleotides outside the gene matches: 8. CDR3: CASSFPAGGPWFF. CDR3 coding DNA: TGTGCCAGCAGCTTTCCAGCGGGAGGGCCTTGGTTCTTC.

This clone was counted between two and nine times. As DNA, the CDR3 is TGTGCCAGCAGCTTAGAGAGCGGGTACTACAATGAGCAGTTCTTC. This sequence encodes CASSLESGYYNEQFF. The V gene is TRBV11-2, the J gene TRBJ2-1; a weak D match, TRBD2 (6 bases). Per germline, CDR1 SGHAT and CDR2 FQNNGV. Deletions cut 0 bases from V and 3 bases from J, with 9 bases between. This CDR3 is 15 amino acids long.

The chain couples TRBV7-9 to TRBJ2-1; D gene ambiguous. The germline V and J ends were trimmed by 2 bases and 0 bases, with 11 bases remaining between them. This CDR3 contains 16 residues. CDR1 SEHNR and CDR2 FQNEAQ come from the germline V gene (reference sequence). The CDR3 region is CASSLKVLPSYNEQFF. Here the CDR3 DNA reads TGTGCCAGCAGCTTAAAAGTTCTACCCTCCTACAATGAGCAGTTCTTC.

This sequence joins TRBV19 and TRBJ2-5, with a weak D call TRBD1 (6 bases). V lost 2 bases, J lost 1 base, and 11 bases lay in between. CDR3 length: 15 amino acids. Germline CDR1 reads LNHDA; CDR2 reads SQIVND (reference sequence). CDR3: CASSITPGVQETQYF. The CDR3 DNA sequence: TGTGCCAGTAGTATAACCCCAGGGGTCCAAGAGACCCAGTACTTC. Full variable domain (remainder filled in from reference TRBV19 and TRBJ2-5): DGGITQSPKYLFRKEGQNVTLSCEQNLNHDAMYWYRQDPGQGLRLIYYSQIVNDFQKGDIAEGYSVSREKKESFPLTVTSAQKNPTAFYLCASSITPGVQETQYFGPGTRLLVL.

The chain carries TRBV11-2 and TRBJ1-1, with TRBD1 matching 7 bases. Germline V CDR1 and CDR2: SGHAT, FQNNGV. This CDR3 has 13 amino acids. Trimming at V came to 0 bases and at J to 7 bases, leaving 2 bases not matched to a gene. CDR3 in DNA: TGTGCCAGCAGCTTAGACCGGGACAGTGAAGCTTTCTTT. Its protein is CASSLDRDSEAFF.

V is TRBV12-5 and J is TRBJ2-1; 7 bases match TRBD2. CDR3 length: 14 amino acids. Germline assignment: CDR1 LGHNT and CDR2 FRNRAP. V trimming: 1 base; J trimming: 8 bases; junction bases outside the gene matches: 5. CDR3 sequence reads: CASGLEGGSDEQFF. DNA for the CDR3: TGTGCTAGTGGTTTGGAAGGCGGGAGCGATGAGCAGTTCTTC. Full variable domain (rest looked up from reference TRBV12-5 and TRBJ2-1): DARVTQTPRHKVTEMGQEVTMRCQPILGHNTVFWYRQTMMQGLELLAYFRNRAPLDDSGMPKDRFSAEMPDATLATLKIQPSEPRDSAVYFCASGLEGGSDEQFFGPGTRLTVL.

The chain has TRBV10-1 and TRBJ2-2, with D unresolved. Per the germline V gene, CDR1 is WNHNN and CDR2 is SYGVQD (reference sequence). V was cut by 4 bases and J by 0 bases, with 9 bases left in between. This CDR3 is 15 amino acids long. Here the CDR3 reads CASSVQPSNTGELFF. CDR3 nucleotides: TGCGCCAGCAGTGTACAGCCCTCGAACACCGGGGAGCTGTTTTTT.

As DNA, the CDR3 is TGTGCCAGCAGCATCTGGACTAGCGGGAGGGCCAATGAGCAGTTCTTC. Translated: CASSIWTSGRANEQFF. The chain uses TRBV5-5 and TRBJ2-1, with TRBD2 identical over 15 bases. Germline CDR1 SGHKS, CDR2 YYEKEE (reference sequence). J lost 6 bases, V lost 4 bases, and 5 bases had no gene match. The CDR3 totals 16 residues. Full variable domain (missing parts from reference TRBV5-5 and TRBJ2-1): DAGVTQSPTHLIKTRGQQVTLRCSPISGHKSVSWYQQVLGQGPQFIFQYYEKEERGRGNFPDRFSARQFPNYSSELNVNALLLGDSALYLCASSIWTSGRANEQFFGPGTRLTVL.

J is TRBJ1-2 and V is TRBV9; 7 bases match TRBD1. The CDR3 contains 16 residues. Germline CDR1 is SGDLS and CDR2 is YYNGEE. The J segment lost 4 bases and the V segment lost 0 bases, leaving 9 bases of the junction unmatched. The CDR3 here is CASSVALAGGSYGYTF. CDR3 DNA sequence: TGTGCCAGCAGCGTAGCTCTGGCAGGGGGGAGCTATGGCTACACCTTC.

The chain combines TRBV6-1 with TRBJ2-5; D not resolved. Between the trimmed V and J ends, which lost 2 bases and 1 base, there was a span of 11 bases. CDR3 length: 15 residues. Germline lookup yields CDR1 MNHNS and CDR2 SASEGT. CDR3 DNA: TGTGCCAGCAGTGAACCCCCGCTACCCCAAGAGACCCAGTACTTC. This encodes CASSEPPLPQETQYF.

DNA of the CDR3: TGTGCCAGCAGCTTACCAGGGGAAAAACTGTTTTTT. This gives the protein CASSLPGEKLFF. This chain joins TRBV13 and TRBJ1-4; D possibly corresponds to TRBD1 (5 bases). V was trimmed by 2 bases and J by 8 bases, leaving 6 bases between them. Germline-derived CDR1 and CDR2 are PRHDT and FYEKMQ (reference sequence). CDR3 length equals 12 residues. Complete variable domain (other parts from reference TRBV13 and TRBJ1-4): AAGVIQSPRHLIKEKRETATLKCYPIPRHDTVYWYQQGPGQDPQFLISFYEKMQSDKGSIPDRFSAQQFSDYHSELNMSSLELGDSALYFCASSLPGEKLFFGSGTQLSVL.

The chain recombines TRBV29-1 with TRBJ2-6, with 8 bases fitting TRBD1. V shed 6 bases and J 3 bases; nucleotides not matched to a gene: 4. Germline CDR1 SQVTM, CDR2 ANQGSEA. This CDR3 comprises 14 residues. In DNA form, the CDR3 reads TGCAGCGTAGCAGGGGGCAGTGGGGCCAACGTCCTGACTTTC. Amino acid sequence: CSVAGGSGANVLTF.

The J gene is TRBJ1-5, the V gene TRBV28; no definite D call. The V and J ends lost 3 bases and 7 bases respectively, with 10 bases between them. The CDR3 runs 13 residues. Germline CDR1 reads MDHEN; CDR2 reads SYDVKM. CDR3 nucleotide sequence: TGTGCCAGCAGTTTGAGCGCCACCCAGCCCCAGCATTTT. It codes for CASSLSATQPQHF.

The gene calls are TRBV5-4 and TRBJ2-2, with D possibly matching TRBD1 (6 bases). Trimming took off 0 bases at V and 3 bases at J, with 9 bases between the two ends. The CDR3 length is 15 residues. Per the germline V gene, CDR1 is SGHNT and CDR2 is YYREEE (reference sequence). CDR3 DNA sequence: TGTGCCAGCAGCTTGGGGACAGCGGACACCGGGGAGCTGTTTTTT. Protein: CASSLGTADTGELFF.

The rearrangement links TRBV5-5 to TRBJ1-2, with 11 positions matching TRBD1. The CDR3 contains 15 residues. Unmatched junction bases numbered 7, after V lost 1 base and J lost 8 bases. CDR1 SGHKS and CDR2 YYEKEE come from the germline V gene (reference sequence). CDR3 region: CASSLTGQGAGGYTF. The CDR3 nucleotides read TGTGCCAGCAGCTTGACCGGACAGGGGGCTGGAGGCTACACCTTC.

The V gene is TRBV11-3, the J gene TRBJ2-3; TRBD2 agrees at 8 bases. V dropped 1 base and J dropped 4; count of bases not matched to a gene: 4. This CDR3 has 15 amino acids. Germline V CDR1 and CDR2: SGHNT, YENEEA. The CDR3 loop is CASSLVAGNPDTQYF. The CDR3 DNA reads TGTGCCAGCAGCTTAGTAGCGGGAAACCCAGATACGCAGTATTTT.

The chain couples TRBV7-8 to TRBJ2-1; the D gene is possibly TRBD1 (6 bases). The CDR3 spans 13 residues. Trimming stripped 5 bases from V and 12 bases from J, with 17 bases between. The germline V gene has CDR1 SGHVS and CDR2 FQNEAQ. The CDR3 protein is CASSLRQVFWQFF. DNA of the CDR3: TGTGCCAGCAGCCTACGACAGGTATTTTGGCAGTTCTTC.